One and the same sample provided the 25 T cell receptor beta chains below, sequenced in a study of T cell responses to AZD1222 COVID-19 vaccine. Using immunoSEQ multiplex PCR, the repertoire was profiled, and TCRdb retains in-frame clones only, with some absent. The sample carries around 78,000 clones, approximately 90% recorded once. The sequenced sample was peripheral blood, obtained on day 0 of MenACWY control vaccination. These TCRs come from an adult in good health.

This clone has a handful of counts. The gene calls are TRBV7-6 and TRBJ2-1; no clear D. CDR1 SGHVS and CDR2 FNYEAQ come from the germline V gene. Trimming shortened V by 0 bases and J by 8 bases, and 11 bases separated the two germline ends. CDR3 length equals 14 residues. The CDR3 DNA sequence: TGTGCCAGCAGCTTAGCCCAACAAGGAGATGAGCAGTTCTTC. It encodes CASSLAQQGDEQFF.

The CDR3 here is CASSLGGGPRGGGYTF. CDR3 bases: TGCGCCAGCAGCTTGGGCGGGGGGCCTCGGGGAGGCGGCTACACCTTC. The V call is TRBV5-1, the J call TRBJ1-2; D might be TRBD1 (6 bases). The V gene lost 0 bases and the J gene lost 8 bases, with 20 bases spanning the gap. This CDR3 has 16 amino acids. CDR1 is SGHRS, CDR2 YFSETQ, per germline.

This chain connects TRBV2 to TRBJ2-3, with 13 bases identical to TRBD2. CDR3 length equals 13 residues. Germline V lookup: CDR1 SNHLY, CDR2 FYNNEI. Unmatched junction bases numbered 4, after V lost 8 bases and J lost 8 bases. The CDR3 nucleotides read TGTGCCAGCGGGACTAGCGGGGCCCCTACGCAGTATTTT. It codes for CASGTSGAPTQYF.

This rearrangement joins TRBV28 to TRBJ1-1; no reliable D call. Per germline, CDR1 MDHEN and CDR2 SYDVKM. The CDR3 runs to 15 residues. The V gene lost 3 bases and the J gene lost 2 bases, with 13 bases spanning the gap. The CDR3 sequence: CASSFVNSFNTEAFF. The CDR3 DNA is TGTGCCAGCAGTTTTGTAAACAGCTTTAACACTGAAGCTTTCTTT.

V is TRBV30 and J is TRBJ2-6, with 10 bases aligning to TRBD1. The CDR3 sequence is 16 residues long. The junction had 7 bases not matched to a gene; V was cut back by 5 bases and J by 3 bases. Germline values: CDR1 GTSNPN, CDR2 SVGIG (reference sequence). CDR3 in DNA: TGTGCCTGGGGGGGGACAGGGGTCGATGGGGCCAACGTCCTGACTTTC. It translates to CAWGGTGVDGANVLTF.

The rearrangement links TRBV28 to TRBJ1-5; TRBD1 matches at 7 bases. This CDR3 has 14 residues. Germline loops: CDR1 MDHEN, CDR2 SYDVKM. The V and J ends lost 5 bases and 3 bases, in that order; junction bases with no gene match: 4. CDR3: CASSRGQVNQPQHF. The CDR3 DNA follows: TGTGCCAGCAGTCGCGGACAGGTCAATCAGCCCCAGCATTTT.

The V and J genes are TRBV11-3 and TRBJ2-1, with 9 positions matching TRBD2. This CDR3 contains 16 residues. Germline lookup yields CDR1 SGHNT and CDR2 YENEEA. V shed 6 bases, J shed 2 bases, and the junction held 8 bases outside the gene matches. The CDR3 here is CASSPRAGGTYNEQFF. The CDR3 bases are TGTGCCAGCAGTCCGAGAGCGGGAGGAACCTACAATGAGCAGTTCTTC.

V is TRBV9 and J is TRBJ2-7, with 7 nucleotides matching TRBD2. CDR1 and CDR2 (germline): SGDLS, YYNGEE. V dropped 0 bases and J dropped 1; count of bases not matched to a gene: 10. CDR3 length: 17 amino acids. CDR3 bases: TGTGCCAGCAGCGTAGCTGGGGGGGAGGCCCCTTCCTACGAGCAGTACTTC. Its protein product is CASSVAGGEAPSYEQYF.

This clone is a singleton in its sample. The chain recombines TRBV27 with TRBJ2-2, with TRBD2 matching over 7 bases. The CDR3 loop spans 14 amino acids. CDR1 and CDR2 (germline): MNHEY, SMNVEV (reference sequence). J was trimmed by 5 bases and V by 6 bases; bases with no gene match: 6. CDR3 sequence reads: CASRGGSRTGELFF. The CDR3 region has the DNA TGTGCCAGCAGGGGCGGGAGTAGGACCGGGGAGCTGTTTTTT.

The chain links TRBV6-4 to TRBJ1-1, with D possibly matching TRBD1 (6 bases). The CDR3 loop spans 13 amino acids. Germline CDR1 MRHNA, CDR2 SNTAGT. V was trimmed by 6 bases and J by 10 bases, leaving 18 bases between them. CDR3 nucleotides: TGTGCCAGCAGCACAGGGATGAAAGGGAGAGCTTTCTTT. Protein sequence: CASSTGMKGRAFF.

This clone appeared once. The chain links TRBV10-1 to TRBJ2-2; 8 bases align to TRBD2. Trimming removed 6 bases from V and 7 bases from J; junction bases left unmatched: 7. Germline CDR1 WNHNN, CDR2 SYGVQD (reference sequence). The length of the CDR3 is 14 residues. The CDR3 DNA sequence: TGCGCCAGCAGCGCGGGGGGCCTAATCGGGGAGCTGTTTTTT. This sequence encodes CASSAGGLIGELFF.

CDR3 region: CASSREGRIGIQYF. DNA of the CDR3: TGTGCCAGCAGTCGCGAGGGGCGGATTGGCATTCAGTACTTC. The V and J genes are TRBV27 and TRBJ2-4, with D perhaps given as TRBD1 or TRBD2 (5 bases each). V was clipped by 5 bases and J by 9 bases, with 17 bases between them. The CDR3 contains 14 residues. Germline CDR1 reads MNHEY; CDR2 reads SMNVEV (reference sequence).

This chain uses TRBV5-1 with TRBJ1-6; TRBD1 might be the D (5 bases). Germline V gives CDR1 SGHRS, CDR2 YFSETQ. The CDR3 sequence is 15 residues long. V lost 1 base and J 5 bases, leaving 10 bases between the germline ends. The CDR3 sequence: CASSLRAGDNSPLHF. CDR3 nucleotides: TGCGCCAGCAGCTTGAGGGCGGGGGATAATTCACCCCTCCACTTT.

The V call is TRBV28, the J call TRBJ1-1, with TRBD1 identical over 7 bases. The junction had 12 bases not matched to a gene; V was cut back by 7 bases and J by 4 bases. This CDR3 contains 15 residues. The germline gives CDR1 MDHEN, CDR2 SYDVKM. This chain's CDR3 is CASMSPTGSGTEAFF. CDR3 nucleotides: TGTGCCAGCATGTCTCCGACAGGGTCGGGCACTGAAGCTTTCTTT.

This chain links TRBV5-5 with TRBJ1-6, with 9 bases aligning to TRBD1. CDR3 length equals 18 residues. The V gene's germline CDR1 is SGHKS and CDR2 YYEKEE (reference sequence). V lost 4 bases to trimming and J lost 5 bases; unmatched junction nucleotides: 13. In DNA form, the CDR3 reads TGTGCCAGCAGCGCGGGACAGGGAGGATATCTCAATAATTCACCCCTCCACTTT. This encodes CASSAGQGGYLNNSPLHF.

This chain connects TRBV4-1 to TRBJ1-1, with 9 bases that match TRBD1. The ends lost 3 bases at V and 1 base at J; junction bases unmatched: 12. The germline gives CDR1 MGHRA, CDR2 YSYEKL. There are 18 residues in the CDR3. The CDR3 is CASSQDTGGAWGNTEAFF. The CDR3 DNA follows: TGCGCCAGCAGCCAGGATACAGGGGGCGCTTGGGGGAACACTGAAGCTTTCTTT.

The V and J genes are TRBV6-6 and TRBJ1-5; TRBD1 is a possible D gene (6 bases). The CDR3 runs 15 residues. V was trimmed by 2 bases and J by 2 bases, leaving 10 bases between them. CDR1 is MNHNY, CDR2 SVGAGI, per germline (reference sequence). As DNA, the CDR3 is TGTGCCAGCAGTTACCCCGGACAGCGCAATCAGCCCCAGCATTTT. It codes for CASSYPGQRNQPQHF.

CDR3 protein: CASSVDPRTQYF. The DNA of the CDR3 is TGTGCCAGCAGTGTGGATCCCAGAACGCAGTATTTT. The chain recombines TRBV2 with TRBJ2-3, with D unclear. The V end was cut by 4 bases, the J end by 9 bases, with 11 bases between. The CDR3 spans 12 residues. CDR1 is SNHLY and CDR2 is FYNNEI in the germline V gene.

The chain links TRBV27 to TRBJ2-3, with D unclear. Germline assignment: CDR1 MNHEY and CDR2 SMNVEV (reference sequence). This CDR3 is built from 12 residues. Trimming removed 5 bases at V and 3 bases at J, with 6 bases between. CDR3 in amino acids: CASSDSTDTQYF. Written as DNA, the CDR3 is TGTGCCAGCAGTGACTCTACAGATACGCAGTATTTT.

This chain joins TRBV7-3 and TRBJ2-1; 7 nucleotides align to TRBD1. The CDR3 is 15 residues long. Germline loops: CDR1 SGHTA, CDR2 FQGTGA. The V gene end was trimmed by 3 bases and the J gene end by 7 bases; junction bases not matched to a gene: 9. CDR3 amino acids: CASSFRASQGNEQFF. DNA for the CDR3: TGTGCCAGCAGCTTTCGGGCCTCACAGGGGAATGAGCAGTTCTTC. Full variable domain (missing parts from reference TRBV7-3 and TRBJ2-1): GAGVSQTPSNKVTEKGKYVELRCDPISGHTALYWYRQSLGQGPEFLIYFQGTGAADDSGLPNDRFFAVRPEGSVSTLKIQRTERGDSAVYLCASSFRASQGNEQFFGPGTRLTVL.

The CDR3 DNA follows: TGTGCCAGCAGTTCAACAGATAGCAATCAGCCCCAGCATTTT. Amino acids: CASSSTDSNQPQHF. The chain is built from TRBV6-5 and TRBJ1-5; D gene uncertain. Trimming stripped 4 bases from V and 0 bases from J, with 7 bases between. Per the germline V gene, CDR1 is MNHEY and CDR2 is SVGAGI. CDR3 length: 14 amino acids.

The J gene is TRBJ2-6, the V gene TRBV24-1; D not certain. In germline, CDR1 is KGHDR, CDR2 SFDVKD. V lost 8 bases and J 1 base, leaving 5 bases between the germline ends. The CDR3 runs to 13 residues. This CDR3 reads CATKESGANVLTF. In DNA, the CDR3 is TGTGCCACCAAGGAATCTGGGGCCAACGTCCTGACTTTC.

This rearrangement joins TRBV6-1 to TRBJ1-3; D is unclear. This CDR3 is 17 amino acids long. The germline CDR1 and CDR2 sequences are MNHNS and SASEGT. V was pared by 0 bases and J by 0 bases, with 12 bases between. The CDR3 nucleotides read TGTGCCAGCAGTGAAGCGCTTCGGGCAGCCTCTGGAAACACCATATATTTT. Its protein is CASSEALRAASGNTIYF.

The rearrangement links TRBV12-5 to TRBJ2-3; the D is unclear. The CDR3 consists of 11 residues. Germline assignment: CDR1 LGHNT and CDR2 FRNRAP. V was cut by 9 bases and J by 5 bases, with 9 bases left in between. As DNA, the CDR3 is TGTGCTAGCCGGCAAGGAGATACGCAGTATTTT. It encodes CASRQGDTQYF.

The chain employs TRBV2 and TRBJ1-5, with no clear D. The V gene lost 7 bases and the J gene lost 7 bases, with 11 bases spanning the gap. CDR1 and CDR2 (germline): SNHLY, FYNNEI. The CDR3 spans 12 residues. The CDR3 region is CASMGIQQPQHF. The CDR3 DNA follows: TGTGCCAGCATGGGCATTCAGCAGCCCCAGCATTTT.